This record looks at one T cell receptor (beta chain) sequence and its context. As for time point: pre-sensitization, week 0. The sample's treatment: therapeutic diphenylcyclopropenone sensitization with weekly scalp DPC. For the library, individual cDNA molecules each received unique molecular identifiers. MiXCR, run by TCRdb on the RACE reads, gives a single entry per CDR3 protein. The sample gives about 68,000 distinct CDR3 sequences, approximately 11% of which show up once; around 4.8% is in the top ten. This sample was taken from a study of human T cells and chemical hapten exposure. Study information: Patients' scalps got diphenylcyclopropenone weekly throughout the roughly 25-week study. Patch tests applied 0.01% DPC to the upper back, read at 6 days.

This TCR was recovered from a woman aged 45-65 years with alopecia areata. Some clones in this sample may be carry-over from other donors' samples. The source was whole blood, collected in connection with sensitization to the hapten diphenylcyclopropenone (DPC).

The CDR3 nucleotides are TGTGCCAGCACCCAGTTTCAGGGGGGTATTAATGAGCAGTTCTTC. Its translation is CASTQFQGGINEQFF. The chain links TRBV12-3 or TRBV12-4 to TRBJ2-1; D perhaps matches TRBD1 (7 bases). With 7 bases removed from V and 7 bases from J, the gap between germline ends came to 20 bases. The CDR3 sequence is 15 residues long.